This T cell receptor beta chain comes out of a study of shared clonotypes between healthy human individuals. Broader study findings: Clonotype sharing across a few donors was observed for around 5% of naive CD4 clonotypes.

As for this clone: Its antigen is unknown.

Using immunoSEQ multiplex PCR, the repertoire was profiled, and TCRdb retains in-frame clones only, with some absent. The sample carries 2 million to 2.5 million clones, roughly 94% recorded once. The germline V gene encodes CDR1 WNHNN and CDR2 SYGVQD (reference sequence). The CDR3 covers 13 residues. The ends were cut back, 6 bases at V and 7 bases at J, with 12 bases in the middle. This chain connects TRBV10-1 to TRBJ2-2, with D perhaps TRBD1 or TRBD2 (5 bases each). The specimen was naive CD4+ T cells sorted from blood. Subset meaning: CD45RA+ positively selected. The TCR sequence derives from a man between 18 and 35 years old in good health. The CDR3 DNA reads TGCGCCAGCAGAGGGGACCTAGGCGGGGAGCTGTTTTTT. It specifies CASRGDLGGELFF.